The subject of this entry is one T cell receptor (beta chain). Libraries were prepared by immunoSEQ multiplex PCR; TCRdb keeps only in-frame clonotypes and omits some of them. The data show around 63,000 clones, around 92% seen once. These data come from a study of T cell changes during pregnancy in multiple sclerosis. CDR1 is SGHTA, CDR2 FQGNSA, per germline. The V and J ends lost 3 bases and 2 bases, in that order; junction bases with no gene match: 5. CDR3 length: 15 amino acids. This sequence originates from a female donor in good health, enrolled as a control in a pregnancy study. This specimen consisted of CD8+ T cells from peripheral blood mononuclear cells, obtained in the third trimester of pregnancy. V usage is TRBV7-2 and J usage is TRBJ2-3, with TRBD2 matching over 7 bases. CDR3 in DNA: TGTGCCAGCAGCTTCCGGGACTATTACACAGATACGCAGTATTTT. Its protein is CASSFRDYYTDTQYF.